This T cell receptor beta chain was sequenced for a study of T cells in localized non-small cell lung cancer. The CDR3 length is 15 residues. The V gene lost 2 bases and the J gene lost 1 base, with 11 bases spanning the gap. Germline V lookup: CDR1 KGHSH, CDR2 LQKENI. TCRdb keeps only in-frame clones here, not all; method: immunoSEQ multiplex PCR. The repertoire consists of around 69,000 clones, with 75% to 90% occurring once and the leading ten covering nearly 2%. V is TRBV18 and J is TRBJ1-1; D is ambiguous. The source is a woman aged 35 to 70 with stage I lung adenocarcinoma. The specimen was peripheral blood, collected before any cancer treatment. CDR3 loop: CASSPGQVPNTEAFF. CDR3 DNA: TGTGCCAGCTCACCAGGGCAGGTACCGAACACTGAAGCTTTCTTT. Together with reference TRBV18 and TRBJ1-1, the CDR3 gives the full variable domain: NAGVMQNPRHLVRRRGQEARLRCSPMKGHSHVYWYRQLPEEGLKFMVYLQKENIIDESGMPKERFSAEFPKEGPSILRIQQVVRGDSAAYFCASSPGQVPNTEAFFGQGTRLTVV.